This is a list of T cell receptor beta chains from one sample in a study of blood T cell repertoires in COVID-19. Assay used: immunoSEQ multiplex PCR; TCRdb lists only in-frame clones, some missing. The sample has roughly 120,000 clones; about 90% are singletons. Source material: peripheral blood. The receptors were gathered from a human donor in a cohort sampled during active COVID-19. Each CDR3 is given with its conserved first and last residue. Each record gives: CDR3 length, J gene, D gene, V gene, clone size, CDR3 DNA, CDR3 protein. A D gene is named only where the DNA matches it firmly. Clone size appears in some rows only: once, few, many, or a class for an expanded clone.

CDR3 length: 14; J gene: TRBJ1-4; D gene: .; V gene: TRBV5-1; clone size: .; CDR3 DNA: TGCGCCAGCAGCTTGGACATGAGGTTGGAAAAACTGTTTTTT; CDR3 protein: CASSLDMRLEKLFF
CDR3 length: 15; J gene: TRBJ1-2; D gene: .; V gene: TRBV18; clone size: .; CDR3 DNA: TGTGCCAGCTCACTTGCCTCCGGGAGACCGGGAGGCTACACCTTC; CDR3 protein: CASSLASGRPGGYTF
CDR3 length: 15; J gene: TRBJ2-1; D gene: .; V gene: TRBV2; clone size: once; CDR3 DNA: TGTGCCAGCAGTGAAGAGGGGGTTACGTACAATGAGCAGTTCTTC; CDR3 protein: CASSEEGVTYNEQFF
CDR3 length: 16; J gene: TRBJ2-2; D gene: TRBD2; V gene: TRBV7-3; clone size: .; CDR3 DNA: TGTGCCAGCAGCCTAGGACTAGCGGCCTCCACCGGGGAGCTGTTTTTT; CDR3 protein: CASSLGLAASTGELFF
CDR3 length: 14; J gene: TRBJ1-3; D gene: .; V gene: TRBV5-1; clone size: .; CDR3 DNA: TGCGCCAGCAGCTCGGACTTCTCTGGAAACACCATATATTTT; CDR3 protein: CASSSDFSGNTIYF
CDR3 length: 12; J gene: TRBJ2-7; D gene: .; V gene: TRBV27; clone size: .; CDR3 DNA: TGTGCCAACAGGGTGAGGACCTACGAGCAGTACTTC; CDR3 protein: CANRVRTYEQYF
CDR3 length: 17; J gene: TRBJ2-7; D gene: .; V gene: TRBV4-1; clone size: .; CDR3 DNA: TGCGCCAGCAGCCAAGAGGGACTTGACGGATACTCCTACGAGCAGTACTTC; CDR3 protein: CASSQEGLDGYSYEQYF
CDR3 length: 14; J gene: TRBJ2-4; D gene: TRBD1; V gene: TRBV19; clone size: .; CDR3 DNA: TGTGCCAGTAGTGTCAGGGGGAGCAAAAACATTCAGTACTTC; CDR3 protein: CASSVRGSKNIQYF
CDR3 length: 15; J gene: TRBJ1-1; D gene: TRBD1; V gene: TRBV11-2; clone size: .; CDR3 DNA: TGTGCCAGCAGCATCAGGACAGGGAGTAACACTGAAGCTTTCTTT; CDR3 protein: CASSIRTGSNTEAFF
CDR3 length: 14; J gene: TRBJ1-1; D gene: .; V gene: TRBV2; clone size: .; CDR3 DNA: TGTGCCAGCAGGGGGACATACCTGAACACTGAAGCTTTCTTT; CDR3 protein: CASRGTYLNTEAFF
CDR3 length: 13; J gene: TRBJ1-3; D gene: TRBD1; V gene: TRBV7-8; clone size: .; CDR3 DNA: TGTGCCAGCAGCCCGGACAGGGCGAACACCATATATTTT; CDR3 protein: CASSPDRANTIYF
CDR3 length: 17; J gene: TRBJ1-1; D gene: TRBD1; V gene: TRBV9; clone size: .; CDR3 DNA: TGTGCCAGCAGCCTCAGGGGGACAGCCCCTTGGGGCACTGAAGCTTTCTTT; CDR3 protein: CASSLRGTAPWGTEAFF
CDR3 length: 15; J gene: TRBJ2-3; D gene: TRBD1; V gene: TRBV5-1; clone size: .; CDR3 DNA: TGCGCCAGCAGCCCGACAGGGGGCGCTTCCGATACGCAGTATTTT; CDR3 protein: CASSPTGGASDTQYF
CDR3 length: 16; J gene: TRBJ2-3; D gene: TRBD2; V gene: TRBV30; clone size: .; CDR3 DNA: TGTGCCTGGAGTGTAGGACTAGCGGGGGGCGGGGATACGCAGTATTTT; CDR3 protein: CAWSVGLAGGGDTQYF
CDR3 length: 14; J gene: TRBJ1-2; D gene: TRBD1; V gene: TRBV5-1; clone size: .; CDR3 DNA: TGCGCCAGCAGCTTATCGGACAGGACCTATGGCTACACCTTC; CDR3 protein: CASSLSDRTYGYTF
CDR3 length: 14; J gene: TRBJ2-2; D gene: .; V gene: TRBV7-9; clone size: .; CDR3 DNA: TGTGCCAGCAGCAGTGCTCAGGGCCTCGGGGAGCTGTTTTTT; CDR3 protein: CASSSAQGLGELFF
CDR3 length: 16; J gene: TRBJ2-1; D gene: TRBD2; V gene: TRBV27; clone size: .; CDR3 DNA: TGTGCCAGCAGTTTATCTCTAGCGGGAGTAGGTAATGAGCAGTTCTTC; CDR3 protein: CASSLSLAGVGNEQFF
CDR3 length: 16; J gene: TRBJ2-5; D gene: TRBD2; V gene: TRBV18; clone size: .; CDR3 DNA: TGTGCCAGCGCCCCGGTTATGACTAGCGCTGGCGAGACCCAGTACTTC; CDR3 protein: CASAPVMTSAGETQYF
CDR3 length: 14; J gene: TRBJ1-1; D gene: .; V gene: TRBV18; clone size: once; CDR3 DNA: TGTGCCAGCTCACCCGACAGGATGAACACTGAAGCTTTCTTT; CDR3 protein: CASSPDRMNTEAFF
CDR3 length: 13; J gene: TRBJ1-1; D gene: .; V gene: TRBV11-3; clone size: few; CDR3 DNA: TGTGCCAGCAGCCTAGCTCGGAACACTGAAGCTTTCTTT; CDR3 protein: CASSLARNTEAFF
CDR3 length: 15; J gene: TRBJ1-1; D gene: TRBD1; V gene: TRBV28; clone size: .; CDR3 DNA: TGTGCCAGCCAGGGACAGGGGGCAGGTCGGACTGAAGCTTTCTTT; CDR3 protein: CASQGQGAGRTEAFF
CDR3 length: 13; J gene: TRBJ2-1; D gene: .; V gene: TRBV6-2/TRBV6-3; clone size: .; CDR3 DNA: TGTGCCAGCAGTTACCGTCGCGACAATGAGCAGTTCTTC; CDR3 protein: CASSYRRDNEQFF
CDR3 length: 15; J gene: TRBJ1-2; D gene: .; V gene: TRBV5-1; clone size: .; CDR3 DNA: TGCGCCAGCAGCCGGGACACCGCGGCGGTTTGGGGCTACACCTTC; CDR3 protein: CASSRDTAAVWGYTF
CDR3 length: 13; J gene: TRBJ1-6; D gene: .; V gene: TRBV9; clone size: once; CDR3 DNA: TGTGCCAGCAGCGTAGGTTCAAATTCACCCCTCCACTTT; CDR3 protein: CASSVGSNSPLHF
CDR3 length: 13; J gene: TRBJ1-5; D gene: .; V gene: TRBV14; clone size: .; CDR3 DNA: TGTGCCAGCAGCCAAGTAGGCAATCAGCCCCAGCATTTT; CDR3 protein: CASSQVGNQPQHF
CDR3 length: 15; J gene: TRBJ1-4; D gene: .; V gene: TRBV5-1; clone size: .; CDR3 DNA: TGCGCCAGCAGCCCCACGGGAGCAACTAATGAAAAACTGTTTTTT; CDR3 protein: CASSPTGATNEKLFF
CDR3 length: 14; J gene: TRBJ1-1; D gene: .; V gene: TRBV30; clone size: .; CDR3 DNA: TGTGCCCGACAAAGGGCAGGCGGGGGCACTGAAGCTTTCTTT; CDR3 protein: CARQRAGGGTEAFF
CDR3 length: 18; J gene: TRBJ2-1; D gene: TRBD2; V gene: TRBV7-8; clone size: once; CDR3 DNA: TGTGCCAGCAGCTTAGCGCGGGGGGGTGTAGGGGCCTACAATGAGCAGTTCTTC; CDR3 protein: CASSLARGGVGAYNEQFF
CDR3 length: 14; J gene: TRBJ2-3; D gene: .; V gene: TRBV24-1; clone size: .; CDR3 DNA: TGTGCCACCAGTCCCAGGGCGCTCACAGATACGCAGTATTTT; CDR3 protein: CATSPRALTDTQYF
CDR3 length: 18; J gene: TRBJ2-1; D gene: TRBD2; V gene: TRBV29-1; clone size: once; CDR3 DNA: TGCAGCCTCCAGGGGGGACTAGCGGGGGCATTTTCCTACAATGAGCAGTTCTTC; CDR3 protein: CSLQGGLAGAFSYNEQFF
CDR3 length: 14; J gene: TRBJ2-1; D gene: .; V gene: TRBV3-1/TRBV3-2; clone size: .; CDR3 DNA: TGTGCCAGCAGCCAGGCAGGGACCTACAATGAGCAGTTCTTC; CDR3 protein: CASSQAGTYNEQFF